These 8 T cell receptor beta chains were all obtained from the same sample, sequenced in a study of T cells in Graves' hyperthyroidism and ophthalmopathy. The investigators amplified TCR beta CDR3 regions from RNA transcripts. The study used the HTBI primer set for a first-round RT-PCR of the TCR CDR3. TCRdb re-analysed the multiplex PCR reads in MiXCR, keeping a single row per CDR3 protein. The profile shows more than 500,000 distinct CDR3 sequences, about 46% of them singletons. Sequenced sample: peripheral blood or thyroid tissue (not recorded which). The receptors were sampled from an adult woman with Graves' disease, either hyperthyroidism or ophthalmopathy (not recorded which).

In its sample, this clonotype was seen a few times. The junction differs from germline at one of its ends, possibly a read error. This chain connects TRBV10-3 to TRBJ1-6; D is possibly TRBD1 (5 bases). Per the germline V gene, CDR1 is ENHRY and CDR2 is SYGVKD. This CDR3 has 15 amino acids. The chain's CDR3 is CAVRDFGGGDSPLHF. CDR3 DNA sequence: TGTGCCGTCAGGGATTTCGGCGGAGGTGATTCACCCCTCCACTTT.

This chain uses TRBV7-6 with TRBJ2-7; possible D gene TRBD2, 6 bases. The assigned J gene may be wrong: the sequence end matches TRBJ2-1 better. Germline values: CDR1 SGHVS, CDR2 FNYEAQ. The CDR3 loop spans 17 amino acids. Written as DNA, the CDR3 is TGTGCCAGCAGCACCCTCGCTGGTAGCGGTGTATACAATGAGCAGTTCTTC. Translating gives CASSTLAGSGVYNEQFF.

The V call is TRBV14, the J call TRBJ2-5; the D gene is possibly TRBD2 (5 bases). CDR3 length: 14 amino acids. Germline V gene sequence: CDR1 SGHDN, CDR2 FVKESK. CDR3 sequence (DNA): TGTGCTCCCGCCCGCGGTAGCGCCCAAGAGACCCAGTACTTC. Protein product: CAPARGSAQETQYF.

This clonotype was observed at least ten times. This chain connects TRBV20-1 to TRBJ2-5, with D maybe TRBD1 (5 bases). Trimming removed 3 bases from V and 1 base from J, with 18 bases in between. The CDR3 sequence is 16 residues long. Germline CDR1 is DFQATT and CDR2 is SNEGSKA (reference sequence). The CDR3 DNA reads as TGCAGTGCTAGCGCTCTCGTGACAGCAGTCCAAGAGACCCAGTACTTC. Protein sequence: CSASALVTAVQETQYF.

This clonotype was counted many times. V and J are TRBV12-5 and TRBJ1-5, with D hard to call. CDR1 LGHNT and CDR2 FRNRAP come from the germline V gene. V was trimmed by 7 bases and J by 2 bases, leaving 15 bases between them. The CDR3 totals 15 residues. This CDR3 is CASAIGDVGNQPQHF. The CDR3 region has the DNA TGTGCTAGTGCCATAGGAGATGTCGGCAATCAGCCCCAGCATTTT.

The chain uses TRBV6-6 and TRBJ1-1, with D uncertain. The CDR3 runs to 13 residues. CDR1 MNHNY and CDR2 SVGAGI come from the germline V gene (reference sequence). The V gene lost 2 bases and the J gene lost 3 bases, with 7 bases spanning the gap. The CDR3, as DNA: TGTGCCAGCAGTTACAGCCTATACACTGAAGCTTTCTTT. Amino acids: CASSYSLYTEAFF.

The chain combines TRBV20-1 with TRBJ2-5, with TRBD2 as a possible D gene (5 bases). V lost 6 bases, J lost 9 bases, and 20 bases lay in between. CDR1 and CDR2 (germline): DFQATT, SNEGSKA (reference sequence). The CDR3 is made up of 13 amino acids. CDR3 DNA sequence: TGCAGTGCCCGCCCGCCCCAGGACGGGGCCCAGTACTTC. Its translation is CSARPPQDGAQYF.

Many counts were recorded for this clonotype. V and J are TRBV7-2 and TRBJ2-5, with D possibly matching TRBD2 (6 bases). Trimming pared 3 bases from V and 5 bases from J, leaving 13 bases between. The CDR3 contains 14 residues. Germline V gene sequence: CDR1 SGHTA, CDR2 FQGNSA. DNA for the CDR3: TGTGCCAGCAGCTTTCCCGGGAGAGCGGAGACCCAGTACTTC. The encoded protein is CASSFPGRAETQYF.